This T cell receptor (beta chain) was sequenced in a study of sequential checkpoint blockade in melanoma (dated by TCRdb to the late 2010s). Background for the entire study: In a 1:1 randomization, patients received either first-line nivolumab then ipilimumab (arm A) or ipilimumab then nivolumab (arm B). Maintenance nivolumab came after each of the two trial sequences. DNA from about a hundred pretreatment melanoma tumor samples underwent TCRbeta immunosequencing. Twenty-two patients had matched tumor biopsies taken before treatment and at week 13, after single-agent nivolumab (arm A) or ipilimumab (arm B). In roughly 85% of the matched pre- and post-treatment tumor biopsy pairs, both biopsies came from the same lesion.

Beyond this particular receptor, the publication reports: Within-arm analyses of tumor T-cell fraction were constrained by small sample sizes and reduced statistical power. Patients whose tumor T-cell fraction and clonality increased by week 13 were about 30 times more likely to achieve clinical benefit. PD-L1 staining and CD8+ T-cell counts correlated with tumor T-cell fraction and clonality, whereas mutational load did not. The model for predicting response that combines TCR metrics with mutation burden needs to be validated in larger, independent patient cohorts. Among patients in the nivolumab-first arm (arm A), tumor TIL clonality before treatment was associated with response (P = .04).

In its sample, this clone was seen a few times. There is no known antigen for this receptor. No much larger clone is present one base from it, and per-base qualities are unavailable. The immunoSEQ Assay was used to immunosequence TCRbeta CDR3 regions from genomic DNA. Genomic DNA was amplified by bias-controlled multiplex PCR before high-throughput sequencing. As for the original processing: To quantify the absolute abundance of each unique TCRbeta CDR3 region, the sequences were collapsed and filtered. Clonality, defined as 1 minus Pielou's evenness, was calculated using only productive rearrangements. Tumor T-cell fraction was calculated by normalizing TCRbeta template counts to the amount of usable DNA, which was estimated from several housekeeping genes. Clones with significantly greater frequencies in on-treatment versus baseline samples were identified using a previously published method. Not all clones reach the TCRdb copy of this immuneACCESS table, which keeps in-frame sequences only. Checked studies attribute under half of the gap to unresolved V genes and leave the rest unexplained. V and J calls plus clone size are reproduced from that table; the DNA served to infer D and trimming. The sample profile shows about 21,000 clones; 27% of them were found once. The ten biggest clones cover roughly 6.7% of the sample.

V and J lose 4 bases and 1 base, and a span of 7 bases separates them. The CDR3 goes from the cysteine to the phenylalanine over 13 residues. Just CDR3 DNA is preserved here, 39 bases in frame from base 1. CDR1 and CDR2 are read off the germline V gene as SGHVS and FQNEAQ. The treatment or condition label, as the study defines it: randomized to nivolumab then ipilimumab (arm A) or the reverse (arm B). No trial patient had received prior DNA-damaging chemotherapy. Samples came from patients with melanoma in CheckMate 064, a randomized, open-label phase II trial of sequential checkpoint blockade. Genomic DNA from formalin-fixed paraffin-embedded (FFPE) tissue samples served as the input for tumor TCR sequencing.

The rearranged chain carries TRBV7-8 and TRBJ1-2, with the D gene not confidently named. The sample consisted of tumor tissue (inferred from file names), taken from a patient given nivolumab and ipilimumab in sequence. The receptor's source is a human donor with melanoma. The CDR3 protein sequence reads: CASSWTDNYGYTF. The nucleotides are TGTGCCAGCAGCTGGACGGATAACTATGGCTACACCTTC.